Detailed here is one T cell receptor beta chain. Its antigen is still unknown. Clones were sequenced by immunoSEQ multiplex PCR, and TCRdb holds only the in-frame ones, with some missing. The data contain about 72,000 clones, approximately 86% of them seen just once; the ten biggest clones take up about 16%. The data are from a study of PD-L1 blockade in urothelial cancer. After removal of 3 bases from V and 1 base from J, the junction contained 2 bases not matched to a gene. Germline CDR1 and CDR2: SGHNT and YYREEE (reference sequence). The length of the CDR3 is 15 residues. Time point denoted: pretreatment peripheral blood. Study-wide findings and caveats: Durable-benefit patients had greater expansion of tumor-associated blood clones at 3 weeks.

The receptor's source is a man aged 60 to 75 with urothelial cancer. This chain joins TRBV5-4 and TRBJ1-1, with 11 bases aligning to TRBD1. Sequences were derived from PBMCs, sampled around atezolizumab (anti-PD-L1) treatment. In nucleotides, the CDR3 is TGTGCCAGCAGCTCCGGGACAGGGGGGAACACTGAAGCTTTCTTT. Amino acids: CASSSGTGGNTEAFF.